This T cell receptor beta chain came from a study of T cells after yellow fever vaccination. Study conclusions and caveats: Peak timing came faster in the weaker secondary response, day 5 versus 15.

A few counts support this clonotype. Its antigen is still unknown. TCRdb redid the calling of the 5' RACE reads with MiXCR, one entry per CDR3 protein. Counted here are 150,000 or so distinct CDR3 sequences, 6% to 7.5% occurring once; the ten biggest clones make up under 3%. V was pared by 4 bases and J by 4 bases, with 7 bases between. The CDR3 is made up of 12 amino acids. CDR1 and CDR2 from the germline V gene are MDHEN and SYDVKM. This receptor was obtained from a man aged 18 to 30 who received the YFV17D yellow fever vaccine. The sample was CD4+ T cells sorted from PBMCs, taken 4 to 5 days after the first yellow fever vaccination. The rearrangement joins TRBV28 to TRBJ1-2; no definite D call. CDR3 DNA: TGTGCCAGCAGTTCCCGGGCCTATGGCTACACCTTC. Translated: CASSSRAYGYTF.